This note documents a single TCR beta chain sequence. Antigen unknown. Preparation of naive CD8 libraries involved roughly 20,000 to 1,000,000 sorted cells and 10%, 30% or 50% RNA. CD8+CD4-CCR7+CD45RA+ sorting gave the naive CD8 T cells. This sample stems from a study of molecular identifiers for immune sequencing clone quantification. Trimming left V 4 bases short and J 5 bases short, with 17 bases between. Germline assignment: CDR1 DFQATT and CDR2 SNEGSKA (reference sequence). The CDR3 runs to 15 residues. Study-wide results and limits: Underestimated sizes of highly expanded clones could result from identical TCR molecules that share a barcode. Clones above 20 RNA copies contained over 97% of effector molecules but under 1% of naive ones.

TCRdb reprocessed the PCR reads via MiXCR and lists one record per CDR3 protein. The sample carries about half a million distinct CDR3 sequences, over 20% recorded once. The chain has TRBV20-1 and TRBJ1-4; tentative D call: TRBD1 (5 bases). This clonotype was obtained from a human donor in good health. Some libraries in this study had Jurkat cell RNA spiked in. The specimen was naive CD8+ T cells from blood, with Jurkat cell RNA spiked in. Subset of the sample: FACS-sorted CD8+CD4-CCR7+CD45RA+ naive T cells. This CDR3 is CSATVQGAVNEKLFF. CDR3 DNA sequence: TGCAGTGCTACCGTCCAGGGCGCTGTCAATGAAAAACTGTTTTTT.